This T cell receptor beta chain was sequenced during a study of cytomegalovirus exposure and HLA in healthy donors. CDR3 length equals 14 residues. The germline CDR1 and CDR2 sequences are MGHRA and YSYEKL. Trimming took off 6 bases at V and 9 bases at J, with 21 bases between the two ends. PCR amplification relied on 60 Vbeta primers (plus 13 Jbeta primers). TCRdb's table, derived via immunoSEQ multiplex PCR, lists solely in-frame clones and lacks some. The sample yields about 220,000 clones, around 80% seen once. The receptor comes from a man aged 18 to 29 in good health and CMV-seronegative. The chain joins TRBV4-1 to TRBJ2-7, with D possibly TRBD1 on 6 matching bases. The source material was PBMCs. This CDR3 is CASSREAQGSAQYF. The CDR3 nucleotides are TGCGCCAGCAGTCGAGAAGCACAGGGATCTGCGCAGTACTTC.